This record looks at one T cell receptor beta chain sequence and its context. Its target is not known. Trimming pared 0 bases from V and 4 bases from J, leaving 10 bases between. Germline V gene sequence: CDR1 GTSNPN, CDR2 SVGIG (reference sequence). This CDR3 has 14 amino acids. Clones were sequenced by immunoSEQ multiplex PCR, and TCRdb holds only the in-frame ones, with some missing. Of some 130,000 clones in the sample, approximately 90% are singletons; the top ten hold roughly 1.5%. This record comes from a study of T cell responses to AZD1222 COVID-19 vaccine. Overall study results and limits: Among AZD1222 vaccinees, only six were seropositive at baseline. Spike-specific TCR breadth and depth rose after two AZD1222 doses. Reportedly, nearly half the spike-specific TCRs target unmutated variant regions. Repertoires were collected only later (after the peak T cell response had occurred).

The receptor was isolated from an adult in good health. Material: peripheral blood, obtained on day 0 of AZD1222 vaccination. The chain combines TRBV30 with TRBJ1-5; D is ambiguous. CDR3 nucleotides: TGTGCCTGGAGTGTAACCACCCGTAATCAGCCCCAGCATTTT. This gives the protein CAWSVTTRNQPQHF.